This TCR beta chain was captured by sequencing in a study of CD8+ T cells in alopecia areata. Trimming cost V 7 bases and J 1 base; bases outside gene matches: 7. The CDR3 is 16 residues long. Germline V gene data show CDR1 as LNHDA and CDR2 as SQIVND (reference sequence). Treatment given: oral pan-JAK inhibitor, 5-10 mg twice daily. Extracted RNA was reverse transcribed into cDNA, the sequencing template. Generated by immunoSEQ multiplex PCR, the TCRdb table keeps only in-frame clones and is missing some. Seen here are approximately 220,000 clones, around two fifths observed once, and the top ten hold just under 0.5%.

The chain links TRBV19 to TRBJ1-5, with TRBD1 matching over 10 bases. Specimen: CD4+ T cells sorted from blood, collected at approximately week 30, from a patient treated with tofacitinib. The TCR originated in a human donor with alopecia areata. DNA of the CDR3: TGTGCCAGTACCTCGGGACAGGGGTTAAGCAATCAGCCCCAGCATTTT. Residues: CASTSGQGLSNQPQHF.